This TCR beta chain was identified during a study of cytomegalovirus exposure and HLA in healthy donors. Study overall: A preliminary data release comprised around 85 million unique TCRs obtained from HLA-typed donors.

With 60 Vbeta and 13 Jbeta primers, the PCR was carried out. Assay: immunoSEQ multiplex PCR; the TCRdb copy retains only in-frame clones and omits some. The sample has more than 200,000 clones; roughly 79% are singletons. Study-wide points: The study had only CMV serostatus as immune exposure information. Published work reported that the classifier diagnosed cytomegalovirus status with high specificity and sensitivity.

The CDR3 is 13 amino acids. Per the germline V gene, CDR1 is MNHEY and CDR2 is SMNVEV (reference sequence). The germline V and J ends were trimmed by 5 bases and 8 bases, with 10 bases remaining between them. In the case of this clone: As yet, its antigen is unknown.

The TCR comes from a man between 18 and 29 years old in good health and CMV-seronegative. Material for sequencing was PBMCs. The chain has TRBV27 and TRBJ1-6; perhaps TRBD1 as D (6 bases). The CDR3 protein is CASSNRDYSPLHF. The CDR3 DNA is TGTGCCAGCAGTAACAGGGATTATTCACCCCTCCACTTT.